The rows below give T cell receptor beta chains drawn from one sample of a study of cytomegalovirus exposure and HLA in healthy donors. The repertoire was sequenced with immunoSEQ multiplex PCR; TCRdb's copy has only in-frame clones and lacks some. The top ten clones hold approximately 1.6% of a sample with about 170,000 clones, 82% of them seen once. The sample comprised PBMCs. The source of these receptors is a male donor in good health and CMV-seronegative. Each CDR3 is given with its conserved first and last residue. D genes are given only for firm matches. Not all rows give a size; the values are once, few, many and, for expanded clones, a class.

j_call,d_call,clone_size,v_call,cdr3_nt,cdr3_aa
TRBJ2-1,TRBD2,NA,TRBV5-1,TGCGCCAGCAGCCCCGGTGCTAGCGGGAGTTACAATGAGCAGTTCTTC,CASSPGASGSYNEQFF
TRBJ2-5,TRBD1,NA,TRBV7-7,TGTGCCAGCAGCCCGGCGTCAGGGGGAATAGAGACCCAGTACTTC,CASSPASGGIETQYF
TRBJ2-2,NA,once,TRBV27,TGTGCCAGCAGGGTTGGCGGCGGGGAGCTGTTTTTT,CASRVGGGELFF
TRBJ1-6,NA,NA,TRBV6-5,TGTGCCAGCAGTAAAGGGGGAGGGGGATCACCCCTCCACTTT,CASSKGGGGSPLHF
TRBJ2-3,NA,NA,TRBV7-2,TGTGCCAGCAGCCGTGAGGTTTCAGATACGCAGTATTTT,CASSREVSDTQYF
TRBJ2-1,NA,NA,TRBV30,TGTGCCTGGAAGACACACCCGGGACTCCGCTCCTACAATGAGCAGTTCTTC,CAWKTHPGLRSYNEQFF
TRBJ1-1,NA,NA,TRBV5-6,TGTGCCAGCAGCTTGTCGGGGGGCACTGAAGCTTTCTTT,CASSLSGGTEAFF
TRBJ2-2,NA,NA,TRBV7-9,TGTGCCAGCAGCTCCCCAGGCAGGGTCTACACCGGGGAGCTGTTTTTT,CASSSPGRVYTGELFF
TRBJ2-7,NA,NA,TRBV6-6,TGTGCCAGCAGAGATCAGGGGTTTAGATACGAGCAGTACTTC,CASRDQGFRYEQYF
TRBJ2-7,NA,NA,TRBV19,TGTGCCAGTAGTATAGTGGGGCTGCGATCCTCCTACGAGCAGTACTTC,CASSIVGLRSSYEQYF
TRBJ2-7,NA,once,TRBV7-9,TGTGCCAGCACCATCTTAGGGGGTTACGAGCAGTACTTC,CASTILGGYEQYF
TRBJ2-3,NA,NA,TRBV9,TGTGCCAGCAGCGCAGACTCCGGTCTCTCGGCGGCAGATACGCAGTATTTT,CASSADSGLSAADTQYF
TRBJ2-5,NA,NA,TRBV5-6,TGTGCCAGCAGCTTGCAGTACAGAGAAGAGACCCAGTACTTC,CASSLQYREETQYF
TRBJ2-1,NA,once,TRBV9,TGTGCCAGCAGCGTAGCTCCTAGCGACTACAATGAGCAGTTCTTC,CASSVAPSDYNEQFF
TRBJ2-3,NA,once,TRBV9,TGTGCCAGCAGCGTAGAACCTAGCCGCGATACGCAGTATTTT,CASSVEPSRDTQYF